Below, one T cell receptor (beta chain) is given with its context. The data stem from a study of blood T cell repertoires in COVID-19. Across the study: PBMCs, B-cell-depleted T cells, or T cells provided the cDNA or gDNA that made up the material.

TCRdb keeps only in-frame clones here, not all; method: immunoSEQ multiplex PCR. The sample lists about 75,000 clones, more than 65% occurring once. Germline V CDR1 and CDR2: SGHVS, FQNEAQ. Germline trimming cut 5 bases from V and 2 bases from J; bases unmatched to any gene: 7. This CDR3 contains 15 residues. The chain links TRBV7-8 to TRBJ1-2; TRBD1 matches at 8 bases. Specimen: peripheral blood. This TCR derives from a woman in her 50s with acute or convalescent COVID-19. Here the CDR3 DNA reads TGTGCCAGCAGCCCCCAGGGGGCCGGGAACTATGGCTACACCTTC. Translation: CASSPQGAGNYGYTF.